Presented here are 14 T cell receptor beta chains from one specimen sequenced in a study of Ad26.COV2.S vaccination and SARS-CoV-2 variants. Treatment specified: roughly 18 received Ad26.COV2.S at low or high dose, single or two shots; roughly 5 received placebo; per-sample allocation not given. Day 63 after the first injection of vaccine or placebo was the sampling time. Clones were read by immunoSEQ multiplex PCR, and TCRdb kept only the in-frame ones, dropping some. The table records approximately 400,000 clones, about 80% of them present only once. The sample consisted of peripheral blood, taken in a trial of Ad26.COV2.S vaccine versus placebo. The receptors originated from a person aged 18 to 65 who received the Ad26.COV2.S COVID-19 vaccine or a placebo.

CDR3 amino acids: CASSSDYSGNTIYF. For the CDR3, the DNA is TGTGCCAGCAGTTCGGACTATTCTGGAAACACCATATATTTT. The chain employs TRBV27 and TRBJ1-3; D remains unclear. Trimming stripped 4 bases from V and 1 base from J, with 8 bases between. This CDR3 has 14 residues. Germline-derived CDR1 and CDR2 are MNHEY and SMNVEV (reference sequence).

In DNA, the CDR3 is TGTGCCAGCAGCCAACAGGGGGGAGGCTACACCTTC. This codes for CASSQQGGGYTF. The gene calls are TRBV7-2 and TRBJ1-2, with 8 bases identical to TRBD1. The junction had 4 bases not matched to a gene; V was cut back by 5 bases and J by 8 bases. CDR3 size: 12 residues. Germline values: CDR1 SGHTA, CDR2 FQGNSA.

CDR3 coding DNA: TGCGCCAGCAGCTCGGGGCCGACAGGGATCAGCGAGCAGTACTTC. Its translation: CASSSGPTGISEQYF. The chain carries TRBV5-1 and TRBJ2-7, with TRBD1 matching over 7 bases. V gave up 3 bases and J gave up 6 bases; unmatched junction bases: 12. This CDR3 has 15 residues. The V gene's germline CDR1 is SGHRS and CDR2 YFSETQ.

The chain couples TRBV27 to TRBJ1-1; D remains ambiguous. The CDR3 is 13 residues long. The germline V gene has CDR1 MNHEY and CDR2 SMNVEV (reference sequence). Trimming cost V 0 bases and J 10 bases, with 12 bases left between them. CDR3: CASSLSRSLGAFF. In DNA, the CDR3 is TGTGCCAGCAGTTTATCAAGAAGTTTGGGAGCTTTCTTT.

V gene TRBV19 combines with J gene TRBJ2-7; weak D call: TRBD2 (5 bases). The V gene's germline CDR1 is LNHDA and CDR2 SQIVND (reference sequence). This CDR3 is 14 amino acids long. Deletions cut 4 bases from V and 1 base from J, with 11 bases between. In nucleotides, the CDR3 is TGTGCCAGTAGTAGTTGGACGGGATCCTACGAGCAGTACTTC. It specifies CASSSWTGSYEQYF.

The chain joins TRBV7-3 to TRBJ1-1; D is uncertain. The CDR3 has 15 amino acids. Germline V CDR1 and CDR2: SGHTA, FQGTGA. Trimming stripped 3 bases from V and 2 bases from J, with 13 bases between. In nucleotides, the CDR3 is TGTGCCAGCAGCTTGCTAACGGCTGTAAACACTGAAGCTTTCTTT. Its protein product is CASSLLTAVNTEAFF. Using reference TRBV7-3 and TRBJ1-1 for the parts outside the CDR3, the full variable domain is GAGVSQTPSNKVTEKGKYVELRCDPISGHTALYWYRQSLGQGPEFLIYFQGTGAADDSGLPNDRFFAVRPEGSVSTLKIQRTERGDSAVYLCASSLLTAVNTEAFFGQGTRLTVV.

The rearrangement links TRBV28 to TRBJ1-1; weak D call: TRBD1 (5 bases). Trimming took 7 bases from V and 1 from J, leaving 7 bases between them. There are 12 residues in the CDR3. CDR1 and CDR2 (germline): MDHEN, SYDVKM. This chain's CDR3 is CASTTGNTEAFF. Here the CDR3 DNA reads TGTGCCAGCACCACAGGGAACACTGAAGCTTTCTTT.

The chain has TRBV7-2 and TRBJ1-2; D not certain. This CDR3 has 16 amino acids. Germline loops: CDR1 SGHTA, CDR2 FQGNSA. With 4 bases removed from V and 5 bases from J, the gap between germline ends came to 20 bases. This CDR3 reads CASSSRSGDTFYGYTF. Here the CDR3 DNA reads TGTGCCAGCAGCTCTCGATCGGGTGACACATTTTATGGCTACACCTTC.

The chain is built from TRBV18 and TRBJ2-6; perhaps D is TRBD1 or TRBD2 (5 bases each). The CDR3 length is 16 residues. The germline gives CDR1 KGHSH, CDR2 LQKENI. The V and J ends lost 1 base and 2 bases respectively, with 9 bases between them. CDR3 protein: CASSPLEGTGANVLTF. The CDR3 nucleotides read TGTGCCAGCTCACCACTCGAGGGGACTGGGGCCAACGTCCTGACTTTC.

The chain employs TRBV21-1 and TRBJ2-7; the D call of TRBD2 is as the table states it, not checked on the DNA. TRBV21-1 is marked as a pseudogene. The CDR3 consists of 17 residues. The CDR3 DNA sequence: TGTGCCAGCTGGACTAGCGGGGCATCTCATGAGAACTACGAGCAGTACTTC. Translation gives CASWTSGASHENYEQYF.

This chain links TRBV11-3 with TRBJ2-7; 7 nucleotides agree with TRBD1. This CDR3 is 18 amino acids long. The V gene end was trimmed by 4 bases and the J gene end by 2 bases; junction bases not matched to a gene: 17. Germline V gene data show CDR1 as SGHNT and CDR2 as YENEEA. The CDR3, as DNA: TGTGCCAGCAGCTCAGCCCGCATCTTCCGGGACAGCCCCTACGAGCAGTACTTC. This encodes CASSSARIFRDSPYEQYF.

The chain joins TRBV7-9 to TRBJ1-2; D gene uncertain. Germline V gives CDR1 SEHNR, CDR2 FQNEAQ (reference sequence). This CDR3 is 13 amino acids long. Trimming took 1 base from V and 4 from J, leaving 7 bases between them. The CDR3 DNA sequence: TGTGCCAGCAGCTTAGGGCGGACCTATGGCTACACCTTC. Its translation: CASSLGRTYGYTF.

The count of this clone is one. CDR3 in amino acids: CASIGMAKNIQYF. CDR3 nucleotide sequence: TGTGCCAGCATCGGGATGGCCAAAAACATTCAGTACTTC. The chain carries TRBV11-2 and TRBJ2-4; the D gene is possibly TRBD2 (5 bases). Trimming took 7 bases from V and 1 from J, leaving 8 bases between them. The CDR3 contains 13 residues. In germline, CDR1 is SGHAT, CDR2 FQNNGV. The variable domain in full, with the rest retrieved from reference TRBV11-2 and TRBJ2-4, is EAGVAQSPRYKIIEKRQSVAFWCNPISGHATLYWYQQILGQGPKLLIQFQNNGVVDDSQLPKDRFSAERLKGVDSTLKIQPAKLEDSAVYLCASIGMAKNIQYFGAGTRLSVL.

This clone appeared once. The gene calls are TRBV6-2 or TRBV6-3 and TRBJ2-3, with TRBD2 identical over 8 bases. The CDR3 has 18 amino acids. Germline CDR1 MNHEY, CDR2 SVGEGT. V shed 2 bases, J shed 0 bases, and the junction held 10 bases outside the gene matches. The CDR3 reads CASSYGAGGPPSTDTQYF. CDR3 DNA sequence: TGTGCCAGCAGTTACGGGGCGGGGGGACCCCCTAGCACAGATACGCAGTATTTT.